This T cell receptor (beta chain) stems from a study of blood T cells in healthy people across ages. A sample-barcoded 5' primer and a J-beta primer mix were used in a second PCR of roughly 6 to 11 cycles. TCRdb reprocessed the 5' RACE reads with MiXCR, giving one entry per CDR3 protein. The data show under 2,000,000 distinct CDR3 sequences, with about 50% seen just once and 2.1% held by the top ten. Per sample, extraction of total RNA gave at least 6 micrograms in every case. The germline CDR1 and CDR2 sequences are ENHRY and SYGVKD. With 8 bases clipped from V and 6 bases from J, the junction kept 4 bases outside the gene matches. This CDR3 comprises 14 residues.

The sample taken for sequencing was blood. The chain joins TRBV10-3 to TRBJ2-1; 13 bases are shared with TRBD2. This TCR was recovered from a middle-aged woman in good health. The CDR3, as DNA: TGTGCCATCGGGGGACTAGCGGGGTTCAATGAGCAGTTCTTC. It translates to CAIGGLAGFNEQFF.